This T cell receptor (beta chain) derives from a study of shared clonotypes between healthy human individuals. Study-wide background: The composition of the donors was a couple of women and three men aged 18 to 49. CD4 naive and memory got three plates each, CD8 naive two, CD8 memory one.

Naive-designated CD8 cells lacked CD45RO, were positively enriched for CCR7, and omitted terminally differentiated effector memory CD45RA+ cells. Study observations and caveats: Clonotypes not shared had lower generation probabilities than those common to all four donors.

On this clone: Its antigen is currently unknown.

CDR3 length equals 14 residues. With 6 bases clipped from V and 6 bases from J, the junction kept 5 bases outside the gene matches. The germline CDR1 and CDR2 sequences are MGHDK and SYGVNS. Assay used: immunoSEQ multiplex PCR; TCRdb lists only in-frame clones, some missing. The table lists about 2.1 million clones, 85% to 95% of them singletons, with about 1.7% in the top ten. V is TRBV25-1 and J is TRBJ2-2, with TRBD2 matching over 9 bases. Sequences were obtained from naive CD8+ T cells from PBMCs. This sequence was found in a man aged 18 to 29 in good health. Some clones in this sample may be carry-over from other donors' samples. The CDR3 reads CASRGTSRPGELFF. The CDR3 DNA reads TGTGCCAGCAGGGGGACTAGCCGGCCCGGGGAGCTGTTTTTT.